Below, 11 T cell receptor beta chains from the same sample are listed, as sequenced in a study of T cells after posttransplantation cyclophosphamide. Clones were read by immunoSEQ multiplex PCR, and TCRdb kept only the in-frame ones, dropping some. The record shows about 30,000 clones for this sample, with no singletons present. Sample: PBMCs. The source is a woman aged 30 to 39 in good health and a related stem cell transplant donor.

The table lists this clone with many counts. This chain connects TRBV6-5 to TRBJ1-6, with D perhaps TRBD1 (6 bases). This CDR3 is built from 15 residues. The V and J ends lost 5 bases and 8 bases respectively, with 16 bases between them. Germline lookup yields CDR1 MNHEY and CDR2 SVGAGI. The CDR3 DNA sequence: TGTGCCAGCAGTCTACAGGGAGGAGGCGATTCACCCCTCCACTTT. Its translation: CASSLQGGGDSPLHF.

This clone was counted ten times or more. This chain uses TRBV6-4 with TRBJ2-1; the match to TRBD2 covers 15 bases. V was clipped by 4 bases and J by 9 bases; unmatched bases: 10. Germline V gene data show CDR1 as MRHNA and CDR2 as SNTAGT. The CDR3 has 17 residues. The CDR3 region has the DNA TGTGCCAGCAGTGGGACTAGCGGGGGGGCCGACGGGGGTGAGCAGTTCTTC. Translating it yields CASSGTSGGADGGEQFF.

This clone was seen at least ten times. The chain joins TRBV12-5 to TRBJ2-2; TRBD2 matches 9 bases. The CDR3 spans 15 residues. The germline V gene encodes CDR1 LGHNT and CDR2 FRNRAP. V gave up 4 bases and J gave up 4 bases; unmatched junction bases: 4. The chain's CDR3 is CASGSAGGPTGELFF. The CDR3 DNA sequence: TGTGCTAGTGGTTCCGCGGGGGGGCCCACCGGGGAGCTGTTTTTT.

This clone was seen many times. V and J are TRBV5-6 and TRBJ2-1; D gene uncertain. The CDR3 totals 11 residues. The germline gives CDR1 SGHDT, CDR2 YYEEEE. Trimming removed 1 base at V and 9 bases at J, with 5 bases between. As DNA, the CDR3 is TGTGCCAGCAGCTTGCTCGGTGAGCAGTTCTTC. Protein: CASSLLGEQFF.

This clone was recorded many times. The chain's CDR3 is CASSPGQGYSGANVLTF. The CDR3 DNA follows: TGTGCCAGCAGCCCGGGACAGGGGTATTCTGGGGCCAACGTCCTGACTTTC. The chain employs TRBV11-3 and TRBJ2-6, with 10 nucleotides matching TRBD1. J was trimmed by 1 base and V by 5 bases; bases with no gene match: 5. The CDR3 has 17 residues. Per the germline V gene, CDR1 is SGHNT and CDR2 is YENEEA.

This clone occurred many times. The V and J genes are TRBV27 and TRBJ1-1; 8 bases agree with TRBD1. CDR3 size: 15 residues. The V gene's germline CDR1 is MNHEY and CDR2 SMNVEV (reference sequence). Trimming removed 4 bases from V and 3 bases from J; junction bases left unmatched: 7. The CDR3 reads CASSSSSRGHTEAFF. Written as DNA, the CDR3 is TGTGCCAGCAGTTCGTCATCCAGGGGGCACACTGAAGCTTTCTTT.

This clone was recorded many times. This chain links TRBV5-1 with TRBJ2-5, with 12 positions matching TRBD2. With V trimmed by 2 bases and J by 5 bases, 10 bases remained unmatched. Germline V CDR1 and CDR2: SGHRS, YFSETQ. This CDR3 spans 17 amino acids. In nucleotides, the CDR3 is TGCGCCAGCAGCTTTGGACCTAGCGGGGGGGCCGGGGAGACCCAGTACTTC. Residues: CASSFGPSGGAGETQYF.

This clone was recorded at least ten times. V is TRBV6-1 and J is TRBJ2-1; no definite D call. V was trimmed by 1 base and J by 0 bases, leaving 7 bases between them. This CDR3 is 15 amino acids long. Germline-derived CDR1 and CDR2 are MNHNS and SASEGT. CDR3 region: CASSEDGSSYNEQFF. The DNA for the CDR3 is TGTGCCAGCAGTGAAGACGGTAGCTCCTACAATGAGCAGTTCTTC.

The chain has TRBV18 and TRBJ1-1; D call uncertain. CDR1 KGHSH and CDR2 LQKENI come from the germline V gene. Between the trimmed V and J ends, which lost 3 bases and 0 bases, there was a span of 11 bases. The CDR3 length is 15 residues. The CDR3 protein is CASSPYGQLNTEAFF. The CDR3 nucleotides read TGTGCCAGCTCACCTTATGGGCAGTTGAACACTGAAGCTTTCTTT.

In this sample, this clone turned up many times. The chain recombines TRBV2 with TRBJ1-2; no definite D call. CDR1 SNHLY and CDR2 FYNNEI come from the germline V gene. V shed 8 bases and J shed 3 bases, with 13 bases lying between them. The CDR3 runs to 13 residues. The CDR3 spells CASSSEVYYGYTF. The CDR3 DNA sequence: TGTGCCAGCTCCTCCGAGGTTTACTATGGCTACACCTTC.

This clone was seen at least ten times. The genes are TRBV6-2 or TRBV6-3 and TRBJ2-4; D gene unclear. Per the germline V gene, CDR1 is MNHEY and CDR2 is SVGEGT. V lost 6 bases to trimming and J lost 8 bases, with 14 bases between them. The CDR3 has 13 residues. The CDR3 protein is CASSYRTVHIQYF. CDR3 nucleotide sequence: TGTGCCAGCAGCTATCGCACAGTGCACATTCAGTACTTC.